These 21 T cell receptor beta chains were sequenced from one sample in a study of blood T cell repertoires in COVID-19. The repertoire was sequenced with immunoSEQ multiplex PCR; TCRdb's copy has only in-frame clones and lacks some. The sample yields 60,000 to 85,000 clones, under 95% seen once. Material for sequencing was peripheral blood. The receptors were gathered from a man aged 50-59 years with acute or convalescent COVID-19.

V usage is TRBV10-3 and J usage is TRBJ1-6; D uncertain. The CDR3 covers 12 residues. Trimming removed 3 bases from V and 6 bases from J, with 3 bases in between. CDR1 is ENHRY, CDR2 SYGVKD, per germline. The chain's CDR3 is CAISDGNSPLHF. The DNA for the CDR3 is TGTGCCATCAGTGACGGTAATTCACCCCTCCACTTT.

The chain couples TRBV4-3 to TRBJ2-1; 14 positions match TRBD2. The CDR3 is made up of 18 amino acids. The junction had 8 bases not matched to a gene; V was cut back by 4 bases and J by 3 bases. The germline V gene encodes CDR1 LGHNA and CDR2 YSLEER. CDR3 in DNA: TGCGCCAGCAGCCCCGGCGGGACTAGCGGGGGAGGCTACAATGAGCAGTTCTTC. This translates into CASSPGGTSGGGYNEQFF.

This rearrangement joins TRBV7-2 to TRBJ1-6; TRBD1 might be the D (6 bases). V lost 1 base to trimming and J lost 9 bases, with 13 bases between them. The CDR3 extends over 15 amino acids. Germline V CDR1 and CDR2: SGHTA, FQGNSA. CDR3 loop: CASSLGRTVLSPLHF. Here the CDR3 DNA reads TGTGCCAGCAGCTTAGGCAGGACAGTTCTTTCACCCCTCCACTTT. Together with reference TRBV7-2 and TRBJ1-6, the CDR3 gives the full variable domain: GAGVSQSPSNKVTEKGKDVELRCDPISGHTALYWYRQSLGQGLEFLIYFQGNSAPDKSGLPSDRFSAERTGGSVSTLTIQRTQQEDSAVYLCASSLGRTVLSPLHFGNGTRLTVT.

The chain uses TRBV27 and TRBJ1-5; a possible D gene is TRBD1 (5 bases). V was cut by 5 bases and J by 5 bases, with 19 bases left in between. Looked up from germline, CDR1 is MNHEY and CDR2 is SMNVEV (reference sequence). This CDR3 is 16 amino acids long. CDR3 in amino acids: CASSPRAGTVYQPQHF. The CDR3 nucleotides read TGTGCCAGCAGTCCACGGGCGGGGACGGTTTATCAGCCCCAGCATTTT.

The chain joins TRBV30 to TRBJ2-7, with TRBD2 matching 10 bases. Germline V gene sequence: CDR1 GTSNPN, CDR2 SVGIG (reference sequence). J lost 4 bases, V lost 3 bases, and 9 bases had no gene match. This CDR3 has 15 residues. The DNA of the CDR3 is TGTGCCTGGAGCGGAAAACTAGCGGGAAGGTACGAGCAGTACTTC. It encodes CAWSGKLAGRYEQYF. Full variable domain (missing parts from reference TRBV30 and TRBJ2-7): SQTIHQWPATLVQPVGSPLSLECTVEGTSNPNLYWYRQAAGRGLQLLFYSVGIGQISSEVPQNLSASRPQDRQFILSSKKLLLSDSGFYLCAWSGKLAGRYEQYFGPGTRLTVT.

In DNA form, the CDR3 reads TGCAGCGTTGACAGCGCGAACACCGGGGAGCTGTTTTTT. It is translated as CSVDSANTGELFF. The chain uses TRBV29-1 and TRBJ2-2; D unresolved. The CDR3 totals 13 residues. Germline CDR1 and CDR2: SQVTM and ANQGSEA. The V and J ends lost 3 bases and 0 bases respectively, with 5 bases between them.

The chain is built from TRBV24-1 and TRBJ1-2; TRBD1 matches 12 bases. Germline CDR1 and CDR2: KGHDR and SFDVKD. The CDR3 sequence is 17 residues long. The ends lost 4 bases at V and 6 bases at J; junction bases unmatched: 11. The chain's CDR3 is CATSEGTGGVISDGYTF. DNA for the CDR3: TGTGCCACCAGTGAGGGGACAGGGGGCGTTATAAGCGATGGCTACACCTTC.

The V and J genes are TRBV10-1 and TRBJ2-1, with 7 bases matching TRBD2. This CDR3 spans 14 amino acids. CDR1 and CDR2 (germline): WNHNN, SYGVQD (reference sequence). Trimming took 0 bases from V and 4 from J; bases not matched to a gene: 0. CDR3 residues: CASSESRGYNEQFF. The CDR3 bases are TGCGCCAGCAGTGAGTCGCGGGGGTACAATGAGCAGTTCTTC.

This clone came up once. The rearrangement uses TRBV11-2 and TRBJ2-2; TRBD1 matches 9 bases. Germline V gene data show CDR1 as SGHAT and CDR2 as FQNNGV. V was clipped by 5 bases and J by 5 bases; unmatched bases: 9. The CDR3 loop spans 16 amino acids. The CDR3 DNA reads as TGTGCCAGCAGCATGGGACAGGGATTCGGGACCGGGGAGCTGTTTTTT. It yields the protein CASSMGQGFGTGELFF.

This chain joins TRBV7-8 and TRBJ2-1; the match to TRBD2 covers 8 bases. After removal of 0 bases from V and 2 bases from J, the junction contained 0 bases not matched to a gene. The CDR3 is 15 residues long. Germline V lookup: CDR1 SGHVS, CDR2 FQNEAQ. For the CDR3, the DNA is TGTGCCAGCAGCTTAGCTAGCGGGGCCTACAATGAGCAGTTCTTC. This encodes CASSLASGAYNEQFF.

The CDR3 region has the DNA TGCAGTGCTAGTTCTAGCGGGATTTACGAGCAGTACTTC. Encoded protein: CSASSSGIYEQYF. The chain links TRBV20-1 to TRBJ2-7; 9 bases are a match to TRBD2. J gave up 4 bases and V 3 bases, and 4 bases lay outside the gene matches. The CDR3 spans 13 residues. Germline V CDR1 and CDR2: DFQATT, SNEGSKA (reference sequence).

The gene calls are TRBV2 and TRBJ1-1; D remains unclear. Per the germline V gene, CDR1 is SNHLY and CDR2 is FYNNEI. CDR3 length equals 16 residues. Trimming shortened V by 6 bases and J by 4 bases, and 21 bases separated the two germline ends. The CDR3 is CASRGAVSGWGTEAFF. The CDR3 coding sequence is TGTGCCAGCAGAGGAGCGGTTTCGGGGTGGGGCACTGAAGCTTTCTTT.

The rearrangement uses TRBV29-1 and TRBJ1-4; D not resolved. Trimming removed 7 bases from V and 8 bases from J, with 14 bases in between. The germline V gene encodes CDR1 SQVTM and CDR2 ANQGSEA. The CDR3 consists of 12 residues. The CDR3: CSAGGQREKLFF. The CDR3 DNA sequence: TGCAGCGCCGGCGGTCAGAGGGAAAAACTGTTTTTT.

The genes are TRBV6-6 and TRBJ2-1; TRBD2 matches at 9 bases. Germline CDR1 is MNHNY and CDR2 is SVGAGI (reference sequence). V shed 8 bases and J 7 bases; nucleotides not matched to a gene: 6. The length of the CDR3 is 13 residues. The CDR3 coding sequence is TGTGCCAGCCGAGCTAGCGGGGAAAATGAGCAGTTCTTC. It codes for CASRASGENEQFF.

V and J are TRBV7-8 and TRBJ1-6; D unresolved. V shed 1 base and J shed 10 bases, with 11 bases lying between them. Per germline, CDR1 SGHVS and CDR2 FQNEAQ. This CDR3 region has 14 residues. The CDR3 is CASSLVPPGSPLHF. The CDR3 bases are TGTGCCAGCAGCTTAGTCCCGCCAGGATCACCCCTCCACTTT.

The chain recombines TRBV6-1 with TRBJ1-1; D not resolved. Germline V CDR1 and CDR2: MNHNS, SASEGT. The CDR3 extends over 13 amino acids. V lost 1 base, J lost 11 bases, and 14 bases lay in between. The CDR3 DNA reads TGTGCCAGCAGTGAAGTCCTCTTTACACCGGCTTTCTTT. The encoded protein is CASSEVLFTPAFF.

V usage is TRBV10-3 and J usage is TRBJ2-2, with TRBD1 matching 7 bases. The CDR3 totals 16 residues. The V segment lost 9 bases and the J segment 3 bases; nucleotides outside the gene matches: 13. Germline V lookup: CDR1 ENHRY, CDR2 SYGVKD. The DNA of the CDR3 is TGTGCCATTGGGACAGAGTTGGGGCCATACACCGGGGAGCTGTTTTTT. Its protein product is CAIGTELGPYTGELFF.

The DNA of the CDR3 is TGTGCCAGCAGTTACTCGGGACAGGGAGGGGATACGCAGTATTTT. Its protein is CASSYSGQGGDTQYF. This chain connects TRBV6-5 to TRBJ2-3; 9 nucleotides agree with TRBD1. V dropped 0 bases and J dropped 6; count of bases not matched to a gene: 4. The CDR3 spans 15 residues. CDR1 MNHEY and CDR2 SVGAGI come from the germline V gene.

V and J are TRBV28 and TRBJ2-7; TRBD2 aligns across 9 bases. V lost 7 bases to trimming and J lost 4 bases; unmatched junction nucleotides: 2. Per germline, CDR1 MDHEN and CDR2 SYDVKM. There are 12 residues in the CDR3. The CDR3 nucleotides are TGTGCCAGCAATAGCGGGAGTTACGAGCAGTACTTC. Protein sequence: CASNSGSYEQYF.

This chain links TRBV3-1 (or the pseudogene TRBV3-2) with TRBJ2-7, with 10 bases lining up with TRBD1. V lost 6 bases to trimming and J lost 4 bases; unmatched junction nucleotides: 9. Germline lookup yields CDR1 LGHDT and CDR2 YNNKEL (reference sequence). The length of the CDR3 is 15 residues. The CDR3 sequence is CASRKSGTGEYEQYF. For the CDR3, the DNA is TGTGCCAGCAGGAAATCCGGGACAGGGGAATACGAGCAGTACTTC.

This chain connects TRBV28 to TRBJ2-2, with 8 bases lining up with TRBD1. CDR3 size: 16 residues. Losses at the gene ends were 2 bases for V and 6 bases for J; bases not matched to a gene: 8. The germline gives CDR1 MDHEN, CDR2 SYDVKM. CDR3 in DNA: TGTGCCAGCAGTTTACGGACAGGGTACCCCCCCGGGGAGCTGTTTTTT. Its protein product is CASSLRTGYPPGELFF.